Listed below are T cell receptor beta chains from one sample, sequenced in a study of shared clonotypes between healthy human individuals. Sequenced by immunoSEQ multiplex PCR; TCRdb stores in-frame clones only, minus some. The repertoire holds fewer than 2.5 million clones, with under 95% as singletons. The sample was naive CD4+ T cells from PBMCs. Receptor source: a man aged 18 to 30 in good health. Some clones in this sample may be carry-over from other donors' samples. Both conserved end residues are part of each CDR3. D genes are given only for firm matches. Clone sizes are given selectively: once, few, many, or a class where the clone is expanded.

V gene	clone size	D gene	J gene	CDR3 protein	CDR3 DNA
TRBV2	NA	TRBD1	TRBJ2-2	CASSIKGQFTGELFF	TGTGCCAGCAGCATAAAGGGACAGTTCACCGGGGAGCTGTTTTTT
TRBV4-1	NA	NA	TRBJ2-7	CASSLPGRALHEQYF	TGCGCCAGCAGCCTCCCGGGTAGGGCGTTGCACGAGCAGTACTTC
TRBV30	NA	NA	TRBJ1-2	CAWSVSGADGYTF	TGTGCCTGGAGTGTCTCGGGGGCGGATGGCTACACCTTC
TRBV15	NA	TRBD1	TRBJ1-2	CATSRSQGGANYGYTF	TGTGCCACCAGCAGATCCCAGGGGGGGGCTAACTATGGCTACACCTTC
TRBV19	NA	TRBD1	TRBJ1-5	CASRQGRQPQHF	TGTGCCAGTAGACAGGGGCGGCAGCCCCAGCATTTT
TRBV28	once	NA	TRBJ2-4	CASIQTEGAKNIQYF	TGTGCCAGCATCCAAACGGAGGGGGCCAAAAACATTCAGTACTTC
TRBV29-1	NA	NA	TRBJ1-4	CSVAGGNEKLFF	TGCAGCGTTGCGGGGGGTAATGAAAAACTGTTTTTT
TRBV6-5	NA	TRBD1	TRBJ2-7	CASSDRVHEQYF	TGTGCCAGCAGTGACAGGGTTCACGAGCAGTACTTC
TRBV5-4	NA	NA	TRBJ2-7	CASSLRSRTEQYF	TGTGCCAGCAGCTTGCGTAGCCGCACCGAGCAGTACTTC
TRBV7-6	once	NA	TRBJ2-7	CASSSSHLVGYSEQYF	TGTGCCAGCAGCTCCAGTCACTTGGTGGGTTATTCCGAGCAGTACTTC